This T cell receptor beta chain was observed in a study of T cell responses to AZD1222 COVID-19 vaccine (dated by TCRdb to about 2021). Background on the whole study: A total of about 240 trial participants underwent TCR sequencing, of whom roughly 210 received two doses of AZD1222 and about 25 received two doses of the MenACWY control vaccine. Enrollment into the trials was organized by age into subgroups of 18-55, 56-69 and 70-plus years, and those subgroups contained approximately 160, 26 and 62 TCR-sequenced participants, respectively.

A remark on this clone: The antigen it recognizes is unknown. No base-level quality is on record; no much larger clone is a single base apart.

The time point label corresponds to: baseline before first vaccination. Read against the paper, the sample's treatment or condition label means: meningococcal conjugate vaccine given as trial control. Samples from vaccinated people were obtained from the UK trials COV001 and COV002, which included a single-blind randomized controlled phase 2/3 trial of AZD1222 (ChAdOx1 nCoV-19) in healthy adults. For TCRbeta chain sequencing, PBMC samples from trial participants were taken at day 0 and at day 28 after the second dose. Deletion took 5 bases off V and 1 base off J, with a span of 12 bases between the germline ends. CDR1 and CDR2 are read off the germline V gene (reference sequence) as SEHNR and FQNEAQ. There are 15 amino acids in the CDR3, from cysteine to phenylalanine inclusive. Of all the DNA, just the CDR3 is kept, 45 bases in frame from base 1. Study-wide findings and limitations: CD4 TCRs associated with the vaccine covered the entire spike protein, and the dominant responses were in regions 160-218 and 743-854. The 56-69-year group was small, and its depth increase did not reach significance, likely because of low power. Epitopes outside the regions mutated in the B.1.351 and B.1.1.7 variants were reportedly recognized by nearly half of the unique spike-specific TCRs. Participants were mostly white British, with more females than males. The authors suggested clonal diversity may have been underestimated. Conclusions about previously exposed vaccinees are limited, since just 5 or 6 AZD1222 recipients were seropositive for SARS-CoV-2 at baseline. After two AZD1222 doses, both the breadth and the depth of spike-specific TCRs were significantly higher than at day 0 and than in MenACWY recipients. Because no day 14 peak-response samples were available, the repertoires could be characterized only after the peak T cell response.

The CDR3 regions of human TCRbeta chains were analyzed by immunosequencing. The study's own analysis went as follows. TCRs in the repertoires were matched against a reference library of SARS-CoV-2-specific TCRs that had been generated with the MIRA antigen-specificity platform. Breadth meant the fraction of unique TCRs that were SARS-CoV-2-associated, whereas depth meant the fraction of total T cells that were SARS-CoV-2-associated. Using the MIRA data, every spike-specific TCR was mapped to the spike region that the TCR reacted to and assigned to either a CD4 or a CD8 class. Log10-transformed breadth and depth values were compared by one-way ANOVA with Sidak's multiple comparisons tests. TCRdb stores this immuneACCESS table with in-frame sequences only. Part of the clones is absent; in the studies checked, under half of the shortfall reflects unresolved V genes, and no reason is known for the rest. The V and J calls and the clone size are those of that table, but D and trimming were determined from the DNA. For this sample the table gives about 150,000 clones, of which less than 90% were detected only once. Of the sample, 4.5% to 6% falls within the top ten clones.

Sample: peripheral blood, taken on day 0 of MenACWY control vaccination. In this chain, TRBV7-9 is recombined with TRBJ1-5; a tentative D call is TRBD1 (5 bases match). The source of this sequence is an adult in good health. The CDR3 region has the sequence CASSQTGDSNQPQHF. DNA sequence: TGTGCCAGCAGCCAAACGGGGGACAGCAATCAGCCCCAGCATTTT.